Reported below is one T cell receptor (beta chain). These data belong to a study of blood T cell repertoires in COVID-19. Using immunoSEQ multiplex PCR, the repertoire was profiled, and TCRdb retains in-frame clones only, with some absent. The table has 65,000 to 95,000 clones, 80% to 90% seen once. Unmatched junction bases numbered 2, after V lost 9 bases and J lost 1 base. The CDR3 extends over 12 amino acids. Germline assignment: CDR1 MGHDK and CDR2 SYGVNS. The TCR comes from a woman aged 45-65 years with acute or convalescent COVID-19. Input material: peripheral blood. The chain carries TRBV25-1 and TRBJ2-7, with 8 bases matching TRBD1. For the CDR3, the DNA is TGTGCCAGGGGGACAGGTTCCTACGAGCAGTACTTC. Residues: CARGTGSYEQYF.